A selection of T cell receptor beta chains follows, all from one sample in a study of blood T cell repertoires in COVID-19. Assay: immunoSEQ multiplex PCR; the TCRdb copy retains only in-frame clones and omits some. The sample comprises about 60,000 clones, roughly three quarters of which are singletons, and approximately 55% rests with the top ten. Material for sequencing was peripheral blood. These TCRs come from a woman of 80 years or more with acute or convalescent COVID-19. The conserved cysteine and the conserved F or W are not part of the CDR3 here. Fields, in order: clone size, V gene, D gene, J gene, CDR3 protein. D genes are given only for firm matches. Not all rows give a size; the values are once, few, many and, for expanded clones, a class.

-	TRBV28	-	TRBJ1-4	ASSLPVGGGREKLF
-	TRBV7-3	-	TRBJ1-5	ASSLLSGLNQPQH
once	TRBV10-1	TRBD1	TRBJ2-7	ASSRGQSYEQY
-	TRBV5-6	TRBD1	TRBJ1-1	ASSLGIDRGNTEAF
few	TRBV7-2	-	TRBJ1-5	ASSPTGGGYNQPQH
-	TRBV6-5	-	TRBJ1-3	ATSGGLGSGNTIY
-	TRBV5-1	-	TRBJ1-1	ASTRDSHVNTEAF
-	TRBV28	TRBD1	TRBJ1-4	ASSRIQGANEKLF
-	TRBV29-1	-	TRBJ2-2	SVTRENTGELF
-	TRBV28	-	TRBJ1-6	ASSRELQNSPLH
-	TRBV29-1	TRBD2	TRBJ2-7	SVRTSGRAGYEQY
-	TRBV5-5	-	TRBJ2-2	ASTLLASTGELF
-	TRBV15	TRBD2	TRBJ2-1	ATSRVQGSSGRYNEQF
-	TRBV9	-	TRBJ2-1	ASSQTSRNEQF
many	TRBV7-9	TRBD2	TRBJ2-3	ASSLGGGEADTQY
-	TRBV18	TRBD1	TRBJ2-2	ASSPTGTGGTGELF
-	TRBV6-5	TRBD1	TRBJ2-1	ASRPWTGKYNEQF
-	TRBV29-1	-	TRBJ1-2	SVERQADYGYT
-	TRBV13	TRBD2	TRBJ2-7	ASSFRLAGSSYEQY
-	TRBV28	-	TRBJ1-1	ASSYDRMNTEAF
many	TRBV14	TRBD2	TRBJ2-1	ASSQDGLAGDNEQF
-	TRBV6-6	TRBD1	TRBJ1-1	ASSFTGGNTEAF
once	TRBV28	TRBD2	TRBJ2-1	ASSRASGYNEQF
-	TRBV6-2/TRBV6-3	-	TRBJ1-5	ASSGGTYTQPQH
-	TRBV13	TRBD2	TRBJ2-1	ASSVGLAGGGEQF
few	TRBV7-9	-	TRBJ1-2	ASSLGGVNYGYT
-	TRBV28	TRBD1	TRBJ1-4	ASSPGDRRSEKLF
-	TRBV7-8	TRBD1	TRBJ2-1	ASSISQGASAF
-	TRBV18	-	TRBJ1-2	ASRTGTGDGYT
-	TRBV6-1	-	TRBJ2-2	ASSEAGRANTGELF
-	TRBV2	-	TRBJ1-5	ARTNGAWGGNQPQH
-	TRBV27	TRBD2	TRBJ2-1	ASSSTSGRAHEQF
once	TRBV10-3	-	TRBJ1-5	AISDFSGGQPQH
once	TRBV19	-	TRBJ2-3	ASSRNRVGTDTQY
-	TRBV5-4	-	TRBJ2-6	ASSLARGSSGANVLT
-	TRBV11-1	-	TRBJ2-1	ASSQQGRGTYNEQF
-	TRBV27	TRBD1	TRBJ1-1	ASSLSRDRGQGDTEAF
-	TRBV5-1	-	TRBJ2-3	ASSLALAGTDTQY
few	TRBV30	TRBD1	TRBJ1-1	AWNIRAGGAEAF
-	TRBV4-1	TRBD2	TRBJ2-7	ASSQPTSGRYEQY
-	TRBV12-3/TRBV12-4	-	TRBJ2-1	ASRSFAGGQF
-	TRBV6-1	TRBD1	TRBJ2-7	ASSESGTGGRYEQY
-	TRBV11-3	-	TRBJ1-1	ASSSGSGAEAF
-	TRBV7-2	TRBD2	TRBJ2-1	ASSPSSWTSINEQF
-	TRBV18	-	TRBJ1-1	ASSLQAWGTEAF
-	TRBV6-6	-	TRBJ1-1	ASSYGRRMNTEAF
-	TRBV4-1	TRBD2	TRBJ2-2	ASSRSAGPNTGELF
-	TRBV5-6	-	TRBJ2-5	ASSRVTDQETQY
-	TRBV7-2	-	TRBJ2-1	ASSFQGGSYNEQF
-	TRBV7-6	-	TRBJ2-2	ASSPLSTGELF
-	TRBV28	TRBD2	TRBJ2-7	ASTNPAGDSYEQY
-	TRBV19	TRBD1	TRBJ2-5	ASSTRTGDETQY
-	TRBV4-3	-	TRBJ2-3	ASSQGRDVNTDTQY
-	TRBV15	-	TRBJ2-7	ATSRGPYYEQY
-	TRBV2	-	TRBJ1-1	ASNWGGGTEAF
-	TRBV27	TRBD1	TRBJ1-5	ASKGASGHSNQPQH
-	TRBV28	TRBD2	TRBJ2-7	ASSLRGSGSYEQY